Below are 19 T cell receptor beta chains sequenced from a single sample in a study of cytomegalovirus exposure and HLA in healthy donors. Produced via immunoSEQ multiplex PCR; TCRdb's table is partial and in-frame only. In the table there are about 150,000 clones, approximately 90% of which are singletons. The sample taken for sequencing was PBMCs. The origin of the receptors is a woman in her thirties in good health and CMV-seropositive.

The chain is built from TRBV5-6 and TRBJ2-1, with TRBD1 matching 7 bases. Trimming cost V 6 bases and J 10 bases; bases outside gene matches: 13. The CDR3 covers 14 residues. Germline CDR1 SGHDT, CDR2 YYEEEE. Here the CDR3 reads CASIPRGLQWEQFF. DNA for the CDR3: TGTGCCAGCATACCTAGGGGGCTACAATGGGAGCAGTTCTTC.

The chain combines TRBV5-6 with TRBJ2-6; the D is unclear. The CDR3 extends over 16 amino acids. Germline assignment: CDR1 SGHDT and CDR2 YYEEEE. The V gene lost 5 bases and the J gene lost 2 bases, with 14 bases spanning the gap. CDR3 nucleotides: TGTGCCAGCAGTAGCTTCGTCGATCCTGGGGCCAACGTCCTGACTTTC. It encodes CASSSFVDPGANVLTF.

This chain uses TRBV6-9 with TRBJ1-1; 7 nucleotides agree with TRBD1. CDR1 is MNHGY, CDR2 SVAAGI, per germline. With V trimmed by 11 bases and J by 10 bases, 16 bases remained unmatched. The CDR3 runs 13 residues. CDR3 DNA sequence: TGTGCCGTTCCCAGGGGGTATAATATTGGAGCTTTCTTT. Residues: CAVPRGYNIGAFF.

The chain joins TRBV23-1 to TRBJ1-5; 7 bases are shared with TRBD1. TRBV23-1 is assigned to the ORF class and has an uncertain function. The CDR3 spans 17 residues. Trimming at V came to 5 bases and at J to 0 bases, leaving 10 bases not matched to a gene. CDR3 protein: CASSFRPGQPSNQPQHF. For the CDR3, the DNA is TGCGCCAGCAGTTTCCGCCCGGGACAGCCTAGCAATCAGCCCCAGCATTTT.

The CDR3 protein is CASSPTGVDEQYF. DNA of the CDR3: TGTGCCAGCTCACCGACAGGGGTTGACGAGCAGTACTTC. The genes are TRBV18 and TRBJ2-7, with 8 bases matching TRBD1. The CDR3 sequence is 13 residues long. The V gene's germline CDR1 is KGHSH and CDR2 LQKENI. The V segment lost 3 bases and the J segment 5 bases; nucleotides outside the gene matches: 3.

This sequence joins TRBV28 and TRBJ2-1; unclear D gene. The germline V gene has CDR1 MDHEN and CDR2 SYDVKM. V was shortened by 6 bases and J by 6 bases, with 15 bases between the two germline ends. The CDR3 consists of 14 residues. CDR3 sequence: CASSELKPGNEQFF. The CDR3 DNA reads TGTGCCAGCAGCGAGTTGAAGCCGGGCAATGAGCAGTTCTTC.

This clone was observed a single time. V is TRBV29-1 and J is TRBJ2-2; 8 bases are a match to TRBD2. This CDR3 is 14 amino acids long. Germline V CDR1 and CDR2: SQVTM, ANQGSEA. Trimming at V came to 3 bases and at J to 4 bases, leaving 4 bases not matched to a gene. In DNA, the CDR3 is TGCAGCGTTGAGCTAGCGGGTGCCACCGGGGAGCTGTTTTTT. Its protein product is CSVELAGATGELFF.

This sequence joins TRBV15 and TRBJ2-7; possible D gene TRBD1, 6 bases. The CDR3 runs to 17 residues. CDR1 LNHNV and CDR2 YYDKDF come from the germline V gene (reference sequence). V was pared by 4 bases and J by 2 bases, with 21 bases between. CDR3 bases: TGTGCCACCAGCATCTACCTTGACAGGCTACAACCCTACGAGCAGTACTTC. Protein sequence: CATSIYLDRLQPYEQYF.

The chain is built from TRBV2 and TRBJ2-6, with 8 nucleotides matching TRBD1. The V gene's germline CDR1 is SNHLY and CDR2 FYNNEI. The junction had 15 bases not matched to a gene; V was cut back by 7 bases and J by 4 bases. The CDR3 sequence is 18 residues long. The CDR3 protein is CASTGAGQVVRGANVLTF. The CDR3 DNA is TGTGCCAGCACCGGCGCGGGACAGGTGGTGCGGGGGGCCAACGTCCTGACTTTC.

The chain couples TRBV29-1 to TRBJ1-4, with D possibly TRBD1 on 6 matching bases. Per germline, CDR1 SQVTM and CDR2 ANQGSEA. The CDR3 is 13 amino acids. The ends were cut back, 6 bases at V and 3 bases at J, with 11 bases in the middle. The CDR3 spells CSVARGPNEKLFF. In DNA, the CDR3 is TGCAGCGTCGCCAGGGGTCCTAATGAAAAACTGTTTTTT.

The rearrangement uses TRBV5-4 and TRBJ2-3; 7 bases match TRBD2. The V gene's germline CDR1 is SGHNT and CDR2 YYREEE (reference sequence). The length of the CDR3 is 14 residues. J gave up 6 bases and V 0 bases, and 4 bases lay outside the gene matches. The CDR3 reads CASSLADGGDTQYF. The CDR3 nucleotides are TGTGCCAGCAGCTTGGCCGACGGGGGGGATACGCAGTATTTT.

The chain couples TRBV27 to TRBJ1-5, with 8 bases matching TRBD1. Germline CDR1 reads MNHEY; CDR2 reads SMNVEV (reference sequence). This CDR3 contains 18 residues. After removal of 0 bases from V and 0 bases from J, the junction contained 7 bases not matched to a gene. The chain's CDR3 is CASSLSGGTGHSNQPQHF. The CDR3 DNA is TGTGCCAGCAGTTTATCGGGCGGGACAGGACATAGCAATCAGCCCCAGCATTTT.

The V call is TRBV5-6, the J call TRBJ2-3, with D tentatively TRBD1 (6 bases). Trimming cost V 2 bases and J 2 bases, with 21 bases left between them. This CDR3 is built from 18 residues. The germline gives CDR1 SGHDT, CDR2 YYEEEE. CDR3 loop: CASSFPTYSRGTTDTQYF. The CDR3 region has the DNA TGTGCCAGCAGCTTCCCAACCTACAGCAGGGGAACCACAGATACGCAGTATTTT. Variable domain in full (rest from reference TRBV5-6 and TRBJ2-3): DAGVTQSPTHLIKTRGQQVTLRCSPKSGHDTVSWYQQALGQGPQFIFQYYEEEERQRGNFPDRFSGHQFPNYSSELNVNALLLGDSALYLCASSFPTYSRGTTDTQYFGPGTRLTVL.

This clone was recorded a few times. This chain links TRBV10-2 with TRBJ1-5; possible D gene TRBD1, 6 bases. This CDR3 region has 13 residues. CDR1 WSHSY and CDR2 SAAADI come from the germline V gene. V lost 6 bases and J lost 5, with 11 bases in between. CDR3 in amino acids: CASREQGYQPQHF. CDR3 nucleotides: TGCGCCAGCAGGGAACAGGGATATCAGCCCCAGCATTTT.

This clone was counted many times. The J gene is TRBJ1-6, the V gene TRBV25-1; D is undetermined. V dropped 3 bases and J dropped 10 bases, with 7 bases sitting between them. Germline CDR1 reads MGHDK; CDR2 reads SYGVNS. The CDR3 is 12 amino acids. The CDR3 reads CASSDGRSPLHF. CDR3 nucleotide sequence: TGTGCCAGCAGTGACGGCAGGTCACCCCTCCACTTT.

This sequence joins TRBV11-2 and TRBJ1-6; D uncertain. Germline V gene lookup returns CDR1 SGHAT and CDR2 FQNNGV. The CDR3 has 18 amino acids. The V end was cut by 7 bases, the J end by 2 bases, with 21 bases between. The CDR3 nucleotides read TGTGCCAGCAAACCCACGGTGGGCAGCCGAGCCTATAATTCACCCCTCCACTTT. Its protein product is CASKPTVGSRAYNSPLHF.

The rearrangement links TRBV5-1 to TRBJ2-3, with D possibly matching TRBD2 (6 bases). The germline CDR1 and CDR2 sequences are SGHRS and YFSETQ. CDR3 length: 14 amino acids. V was cut by 5 bases and J by 4 bases, with 14 bases left in between. CDR3 region: CASSPGVGADTQYF. CDR3 nucleotide sequence: TGCGCCAGCAGTCCGGGGGTAGGGGCAGATACGCAGTATTTT. Full variable domain (missing parts from reference TRBV5-1 and TRBJ2-3): KAGVTQTPRYLIKTRGQQVTLSCSPISGHRSVSWYQQTPGQGLQFLFEYFSETQRNKGNFPGRFSGRQFSNSRSEMNVSTLELGDSALYLCASSPGVGADTQYFGPGTRLTVL.

This clone was seen a few times. This sequence joins TRBV13 and TRBJ1-5; unclear D gene. In germline, CDR1 is PRHDT, CDR2 FYEKMQ (reference sequence). CDR3 length equals 12 residues. Trimming took 4 bases from V and 10 from J, leaving 11 bases between them. The CDR3 DNA reads TGTGCCAGCAGCTGGGCAAGCGGTCCCCAGCATTTT. Its translation is CASSWASGPQHF.

V is TRBV5-1 and J is TRBJ1-1; D not certain. CDR1 is SGHRS, CDR2 YFSETQ, per germline. With 5 bases removed from V and 4 bases from J, the gap between germline ends came to 15 bases. This CDR3 region has 14 residues. The CDR3 sequence is CASRFLSTRTEAFF. CDR3 nucleotides: TGCGCCAGCAGGTTTCTTTCCACGCGCACTGAAGCTTTCTTT.